This T cell receptor beta chain was documented in a study of T cells in Graves' hyperthyroidism and ophthalmopathy. Findings of the study overall: The model's output predicted ophthalmopathy at a median of 6.5 months prior to onset.

Points on this clonotype: Its matching antigen is unknown.

Using RNA transcripts as the source, TCR beta CDR3 regions were amplified. During a first-round RT-PCR of the TCR CDR3, the HTBI primer set was used. MiXCR, applied by TCRdb to the multiplex PCR reads, yields one record per CDR3 protein. The table lists hundreds of thousands of distinct CDR3 sequences, 15% to 20% of them singletons, with 3.5% to 4% in the top ten. This sequence was found in a woman in her 30s with Graves' hyperthyroidism. Sample: blood.

The CDR3 nucleotides read TGTGCCAGCAGTTTATCGGGACTAGCGGGAGCGTACGGGGAGCTGTTTTTT. Translated, it gives CASSLSGLAGAYGELFF. This chain uses TRBV28 with TRBJ2-2; 14 positions agree with TRBD2. Germline lookup yields CDR1 MDHEN and CDR2 SYDVKM. V dropped 1 base and J dropped 7; count of bases not matched to a gene: 5. The CDR3 sequence is 17 residues long.